These 24 T cell receptor beta chains share one sample of origin, sequenced in a study of blood T cell repertoires in COVID-19. Measured with immunoSEQ multiplex PCR; TCRdb has only the in-frame clones, and not every one. The repertoire has around 98,000 clones, about 90% of them found once; the top ten carry 4% to 5.5%. The sample comprised peripheral blood. These receptors all come from a man in his 70s with acute or convalescent COVID-19.

The rearrangement uses TRBV14 and TRBJ2-5; D is ambiguous. There are 17 residues in the CDR3. CDR1 is SGHDN, CDR2 FVKESK, per germline. V gave up 0 bases and J gave up 2 bases, with 16 bases separating them. CDR3 sequence reads: CASSQDVSETVQETQYF. CDR3 in DNA: TGTGCCAGCAGCCAAGATGTCAGCGAAACCGTTCAAGAGACCCAGTACTTC. The full variable domain, in which reference TRBV14 and TRBJ2-5 provide the parts outside the CDR3, is EAGVTQFPSHSVIEKGQTVTLRCDPISGHDNLYWYRRVMGKEIKFLLHFVKESKQDESGMPNNRFLAERTGGTYSTLKVQPAELEDSGVYFCASSQDVSETVQETQYFGPGTRLLVL.

The J gene is TRBJ2-6, the V gene TRBV19; unclear D gene. The germline gives CDR1 LNHDA, CDR2 SQIVND (reference sequence). Trimming pared 9 bases from V and 0 bases from J, leaving 9 bases between. This CDR3 comprises 14 residues. The CDR3 DNA sequence: TGTGCCAGCTCAGGATACTCTGGGGCCAACGTCCTGACTTTC. It yields the protein CASSGYSGANVLTF.

V usage is TRBV18 and J usage is TRBJ2-1, with 7 bases identical to TRBD2. Trimming cost V 6 bases and J 6 bases; bases outside gene matches: 11. Germline CDR1 is KGHSH and CDR2 is LQKENI. This CDR3 region has 15 residues. In nucleotides, the CDR3 is TGTGCCAGCTCGCTCAGCGGGGTTGGGGGCAATGAGCAGTTCTTC. It codes for CASSLSGVGGNEQFF.

CDR3 protein: CASSLSTNNSPLHF. The CDR3 bases are TGTGCCAGCAGCTTAAGCACGAATAATTCACCCCTCCACTTT. J is TRBJ1-6 and V is TRBV7-8; D gene ambiguous. Germline loops: CDR1 SGHVS, CDR2 FQNEAQ. CDR3 length: 14 amino acids. V was clipped by 2 bases and J by 5 bases, with 7 bases between them.

This chain links TRBV7-2 with TRBJ1-3; 7 bases are shared with TRBD1. Germline V gives CDR1 SGHTA, CDR2 FQGNSA. The CDR3 sequence is 15 residues long. The V segment lost 2 bases and the J segment 4 bases; nucleotides outside the gene matches: 5. CDR3 sequence (DNA): TGTGCCAGCAGCTTACAGGGGGGTGGAGGAAACACCATATATTTT. Translation: CASSLQGGGGNTIYF.

The chain joins TRBV4-1 to TRBJ2-3, with D possibly matching TRBD2 (5 bases). CDR1 MGHRA and CDR2 YSYEKL come from the germline V gene. This CDR3 has 16 residues. Trimming left V 1 base short and J 4 bases short, with 15 bases between. The CDR3 region has the DNA TGCGCCAGCAGCCAAGCCCCCCTTCCGGGGTCAGATACGCAGTATTTT. This translates into CASSQAPLPGSDTQYF.

The V call is TRBV6-1, the J call TRBJ1-1; TRBD1 matches 8 bases. J gave up 5 bases and V 4 bases, and 12 bases lay outside the gene matches. Germline assignment: CDR1 MNHNS and CDR2 SASEGT. The CDR3 totals 16 residues. The DNA of the CDR3 is TGTGCCAGCAGTGTCGACCAGGGGGCGCGCCAAACTGAAGCTTTCTTT. Its translation: CASSVDQGARQTEAFF.

This sequence joins TRBV30 and TRBJ2-1, with D possibly matching TRBD2 (5 bases). CDR1 is GTSNPN and CDR2 is SVGIG in the germline V gene (reference sequence). The CDR3 sequence is 16 residues long. V lost 0 bases to trimming and J lost 7 bases, with 19 bases between them. The CDR3 spells CAWSVEDLGGTNEQFF. The CDR3 region has the DNA TGTGCCTGGAGTGTAGAGGACTTGGGTGGTACTAATGAGCAGTTCTTC. Combining the CDR3 with reference TRBV30 and TRBJ2-1 gives the whole variable domain SQTIHQWPATLVQPVGSPLSLECTVEGTSNPNLYWYRQAAGRGLQLLFYSVGIGQISSEVPQNLSASRPQDRQFILSSKKLLLSDSGFYLCAWSVEDLGGTNEQFFGPGTRLTVL.

The V call is TRBV4-2, the J call TRBJ1-5; possibly TRBD1 for D (5 bases). The CDR3 consists of 15 residues. Germline CDR1 LGHNA, CDR2 YNFKEQ. V lost 3 bases, J lost 3 bases, and 12 bases lay in between. The CDR3 protein is CASSQEYRNNQPQHF. CDR3 coding DNA: TGTGCCAGCAGCCAGGAATACAGGAACAATCAGCCCCAGCATTTT.

The CDR3 DNA reads TGTGCCAGCTCACCCCTAGGCTGGACAGACTCTGGGGCCAACGTCCTGACTTTC. The encoded protein is CASSPLGWTDSGANVLTF. The rearrangement joins TRBV18 to TRBJ2-6; TRBD1 might be the D (6 bases). The V gene's germline CDR1 is KGHSH and CDR2 LQKENI. Trimming cost V 3 bases and J 0 bases, with 15 bases left between them. The length of the CDR3 is 18 residues.

The chain couples TRBV5-1 to TRBJ2-5; TRBD2 is a possible D gene (6 bases). Trimming removed 4 bases at V and 2 bases at J, with 18 bases between. There are 16 residues in the CDR3. CDR1 is SGHRS, CDR2 YFSETQ, per germline. CDR3 coding DNA: TGCGCCAGCAGCGCCACCTATCGCGGGGCACAAGAGACCCAGTACTTC. Its protein is CASSATYRGAQETQYF.

CDR3 DNA: TGTGCCAGCAGCTTAGGAGGACTAGTGGATCCCTACGAGCAGTACTTC. As protein: CASSLGGLVDPYEQYF. This chain uses TRBV7-2 with TRBJ2-7; 7 bases align to TRBD2. This CDR3 is 16 amino acids long. CDR1 SGHTA and CDR2 FQGNSA come from the germline V gene. Trimming at V came to 1 base and at J to 2 bases, leaving 8 bases not matched to a gene.

The chain carries TRBV6-1 and TRBJ1-3, with D possibly matching TRBD1 (5 bases). CDR1 is MNHNS and CDR2 is SASEGT in the germline V gene. The CDR3 covers 16 residues. The V gene lost 0 bases and the J gene lost 4 bases, with 13 bases spanning the gap. The CDR3 here is CASSEAGGGRGNTIYF. DNA for the CDR3: TGTGCCAGCAGTGAAGCGGGCGGGGGTAGAGGAAACACCATATATTTT.

The chain employs TRBV6-5 and TRBJ1-5, with a possible D match to TRBD1 (5 bases). The CDR3 is 15 residues long. Germline V gives CDR1 MNHEY, CDR2 SVGAGI. Trimming pared 4 bases from V and 1 base from J, leaving 11 bases between. The CDR3 coding sequence is TGTGCCAGCAGTTTGGGGGGTTGGAGCAATCAGCCCCAGCATTTT. Protein sequence: CASSLGGWSNQPQHF.

This rearrangement joins TRBV9 to TRBJ1-2, with D perhaps matching TRBD1 (6 bases). The ends were cut back, 3 bases at V and 2 bases at J, with 11 bases in the middle. The length of the CDR3 is 14 residues. Germline assignment: CDR1 SGDLS and CDR2 YYNGEE. CDR3 nucleotides: TGTGCCAGCAGCGAGGGGGGGCCCAACTATGGCTACACCTTC. Translated: CASSEGGPNYGYTF.

This chain joins TRBV3-1 (or the pseudogene TRBV3-2) and TRBJ1-3; D is possibly TRBD1 (5 bases). The V gene's germline CDR1 is LGHDT and CDR2 YNNKEL (reference sequence). V was trimmed by 1 base and J by 1 base, leaving 5 bases between them. The length of the CDR3 is 14 residues. CDR3: CASSQAGSGNTIYF. CDR3 in DNA: TGTGCCAGCAGCCAAGCAGGGTCTGGAAACACCATATATTTT.

The chain joins TRBV30 to TRBJ2-7; 8 positions match TRBD1. Trimming cost V 2 bases and J 4 bases; bases outside gene matches: 10. Germline V CDR1 and CDR2: GTSNPN, SVGIG (reference sequence). The CDR3 is 15 residues long. CDR3 DNA sequence: TGTGCCTGGAGTAAGCCGGGACAGGCGATTTACGAGCAGTACTTC. Amino acids: CAWSKPGQAIYEQYF.

The chain recombines TRBV28 with TRBJ2-7; 14 bases are shared with TRBD2. This CDR3 region has 18 residues. After removal of 4 bases from V and 0 bases from J, the junction contained 8 bases not matched to a gene. CDR1 is MDHEN and CDR2 is SYDVKM in the germline V gene. CDR3 loop: CASSSGTSGGLSSYEQYV. DNA for the CDR3: TGTGCCAGCAGTTCCGGGACTAGCGGGGGTTTGAGCTCCTACGAGCAGTACGTC.

The V call is TRBV12-3 or TRBV12-4, the J call TRBJ1-5; TRBD1 is a possible D gene (6 bases). The ends were cut back, 6 bases at V and 7 bases at J, with 13 bases in the middle. There are 13 residues in the CDR3. The CDR3 DNA follows: TGTGCCAGCAGCCCACAGGGATGGCAGCCCCAGCATTTT. Protein product: CASSPQGWQPQHF.

The chain carries TRBV3-1 (or the pseudogene TRBV3-2) and TRBJ1-4; 11 positions match TRBD1. The CDR3 loop spans 15 amino acids. The germline CDR1 and CDR2 sequences are LGHDT and YNNKEL (reference sequence). V was pared by 2 bases and J by 7 bases, with 3 bases of the junction left unmatched. The CDR3 region is CASSQTGQGVEKLFF. In DNA form, the CDR3 reads TGTGCCAGCAGCCAAACGGGACAGGGGGTTGAAAAACTGTTTTTT.

The chain has TRBV10-3 and TRBJ2-3; 10 bases map to TRBD2. The length of the CDR3 is 15 residues. Germline V gene sequence: CDR1 ENHRY, CDR2 SYGVKD. Trimming took 4 bases from V and 7 from J; bases not matched to a gene: 8. The CDR3, as DNA: TGTGCCATCAGTGCTCTAGCGGGGGATGGGAATACGCAGTATTTT. It is translated as CAISALAGDGNTQYF.

The chain combines TRBV30 with TRBJ1-2, with TRBD1 as a possible D gene (6 bases). The germline V gene encodes CDR1 GTSNPN and CDR2 SVGIG (reference sequence). The CDR3 has 12 amino acids. With 5 bases removed from V and 1 base from J, the gap between germline ends came to 8 bases. The CDR3 protein is CAWAQGNYGYTF. DNA for the CDR3: TGTGCCTGGGCACAGGGTAACTATGGCTACACCTTC.

The chain has TRBV19 and TRBJ1-2; 7 bases fit TRBD1. V shed 6 bases and J 4 bases; nucleotides not matched to a gene: 8. This CDR3 is 14 amino acids long. Germline V gives CDR1 LNHDA, CDR2 SQIVND (reference sequence). CDR3 DNA sequence: TGTGCCAGTAGCCCTGGGACAGATCCCTATGGCTACACCTTC. The encoded protein is CASSPGTDPYGYTF. Complete variable domain (other parts from reference TRBV19 and TRBJ1-2): DGGITQSPKYLFRKEGQNVTLSCEQNLNHDAMYWYRQDPGQGLRLIYYSQIVNDFQKGDIAEGYSVSREKKESFPLTVTSAQKNPTAFYLCASSPGTDPYGYTFGSGTRLTVV.

This chain joins TRBV6-6 and TRBJ2-1; perhaps TRBD2 as D (5 bases). V was cut by 0 bases and J by 6 bases, with 12 bases left in between. The CDR3 sequence is 15 residues long. Germline V CDR1 and CDR2: MNHNY, SVGAGI (reference sequence). Written as DNA, the CDR3 is TGTGCCAGCAGTTACTCGGGAGAAGCAGGCAATGAGCAGTTCTTC. Residues: CASSYSGEAGNEQFF.